This T cell receptor beta chain was found in a study of shared clonotypes between healthy human individuals. Study observations and caveats: In a few donors, about 5% of naive CD4 clonotypes appeared in common.

Here immunoSEQ multiplex PCR was the method, and the copy in TCRdb shows in-frame clones only, minus some. The repertoire includes over a million clones, approximately 78% of them detected once, and 0.5% to 0.65% sits in the top ten. Turning to this clone: Its specificity is unknown.

Germline-derived CDR1 and CDR2 are MNHNS and SASEGT. Trimming took off 10 bases at V and 0 bases at J, with 13 bases between the two ends. The CDR3 runs 15 residues. The clonotype was recovered from a man between 18 and 35 years old in good health. Some clones in this sample may be carry-over from other donors' samples. Sequencing was done on a sample of memory CD4+ T cells from PBMCs. Regarding subset: CD45RA-negative fraction. This sequence joins TRBV6-1 and TRBJ2-6; no clear D. In DNA form, the CDR3 reads TGTGCCACCCGAGCAGGCCGCTCTGGGGCCAACGTCCTGACTTTC. Translation gives CATRAGRSGANVLTF.